This T cell receptor (beta chain) comes out of a study of ipilimumab plus nivolumab after autologous stem cell transplantation. The sample holds a few counts of this clone. This table comes from immunoSEQ multiplex PCR, and its TCRdb copy is limited to in-frame clones, with some not included. Of 9,500 to 15,000 clones in the sample, approximately 70% were seen once. Germline CDR1 is PRHDT and CDR2 is FYEKMQ (reference sequence). The CDR3 consists of 13 residues. Trimming left V 1 base short and J 5 bases short, with 7 bases between. Checkpoint therapy with ipilimumab 1 mg/kg began 14 to 28 days after transplant.

This sequence joins TRBV13 and TRBJ2-3; D is undetermined. The starting material was PBMCs, obtained in a trial of ipilimumab plus nivolumab as post-transplant consolidation. The sequence came from a male donor with diffuse large B-cell lymphoma. CDR3 nucleotides: TGTGCCAGCAGCTTAGAGGGCGGAGATACGCAGTATTTT. Translating it yields CASSLEGGDTQYF. The variable domain in full, with the rest retrieved from reference TRBV13 and TRBJ2-3, is AAGVIQSPRHLIKEKRETATLKCYPIPRHDTVYWYQQGPGQDPQFLISFYEKMQSDKGSIPDRFSAQQFSDYHSELNMSSLELGDSALYFCASSLEGGDTQYFGPGTRLTVL.